One and the same sample provided the 26 T cell receptor beta chains below, sequenced in a study of blood T cell repertoires in COVID-19. Libraries were prepared by immunoSEQ multiplex PCR; TCRdb keeps only in-frame clonotypes and omits some of them. The sample carries more than 300,000 clones, around 89% recorded once. The sequenced material came from PBMCs or T cells enriched from blood (not recorded which). These receptors were taken from a woman aged 18-29 years who had recovered from COVID-19.

The CDR3 loop is CASTSAGGTEAFF. The CDR3 DNA sequence: TGTGCCAGCACCTCGGCGGGGGGGACTGAAGCTTTCTTT. This chain links TRBV27 with TRBJ1-1; TRBD1 might be the D (5 bases). V lost 7 bases, J lost 5 bases, and 14 bases lay in between. This CDR3 comprises 13 residues. Germline loops: CDR1 MNHEY, CDR2 SMNVEV (reference sequence).

The genes are TRBV21-1 and TRBJ2-7; the table assigns TRBD2, which was not confirmed against the DNA. TRBV21-1 is marked as a pseudogene. The CDR3 is 15 amino acids. As DNA, the CDR3 is TGTGCCAGGATTCTGCCGGGACTTCGATCCTACGAGCAGTACTTC. This codes for CARILPGLRSYEQYF.

About this clone: An end of the junction does not agree with germline; a read error may underlie this. The chain recombines TRBV4-3 with TRBJ2-1, with 11 bases matching TRBD2. The germline V gene has CDR1 LGHNA and CDR2 YSLEER. The CDR3 has 15 residues. CDR3 protein: CVSSQGSGGAHEQFF. CDR3 DNA sequence: TGCGTCAGCAGCCAGGGTAGCGGGGGGGCTCATGAGCAGTTCTTC.

The V and J genes are TRBV30 and TRBJ2-7; weak D call: TRBD2 (5 bases). CDR3 length: 12 residues. V lost 2 bases and J 6 bases, leaving 11 bases between the germline ends. CDR1 GTSNPN and CDR2 SVGIG come from the germline V gene (reference sequence). DNA of the CDR3: TGTGCCTGGAGTTTCCGGGGAAGCGAGCAGTACTTC. Amino acids: CAWSFRGSEQYF.

In this sample, this clone turned up once. The chain recombines TRBV30 with TRBJ2-3, with 7 bases fitting TRBD1. J gave up 0 bases and V 5 bases, and 20 bases lay outside the gene matches. The CDR3 has 19 amino acids. CDR1 is GTSNPN and CDR2 is SVGIG in the germline V gene (reference sequence). For the CDR3, the DNA is TGTGCCTGGGGGATGGACAGGAACGTCCTCGGATCTAGCACAGATACGCAGTATTTT. Translating it yields CAWGMDRNVLGSSTDTQYF.

The V gene is TRBV7-8, the J gene TRBJ2-7, with D maybe TRBD2 (7 bases). The V gene lost 7 bases and the J gene lost 6 bases, with 22 bases spanning the gap. CDR3 size: 15 residues. Per germline, CDR1 SGHVS and CDR2 FQNEAQ. CDR3 residues: CASNKGGGMYAEQYF. Written as DNA, the CDR3 is TGTGCCAGCAACAAAGGGGGGGGGATGTACGCCGAGCAGTACTTC.

This chain links TRBV5-1 with TRBJ1-4; D might be TRBD1 (5 bases). This CDR3 is 18 amino acids long. Germline V gene lookup returns CDR1 SGHRS and CDR2 YFSETQ. The V end was cut by 0 bases, the J end by 4 bases, with 19 bases between. This CDR3 reads CASSLERAGRGGNEKLFF. CDR3 bases: TGCGCCAGCAGCTTGGAAAGGGCCGGGAGGGGAGGTAATGAAAAACTGTTTTTT.

There are a few counts of this clone. The rearrangement joins TRBV11-2 to TRBJ2-7, with unresolved D. CDR1 and CDR2 from the germline V gene are SGHAT and FQNNGV. V was trimmed by 5 bases and J by 2 bases, leaving 13 bases between them. This CDR3 is built from 14 residues. CDR3 nucleotides: TGTGCCAGCAGCCTAGGGCCCGAAGCCTACGAGCAGTACTTC. Protein: CASSLGPEAYEQYF.

The J gene is TRBJ2-1, the V gene TRBV7-9; 7 bases match TRBD1. After removal of 5 bases from V and 2 bases from J, the junction contained 9 bases not matched to a gene. The CDR3 contains 16 residues. Germline assignment: CDR1 SEHNR and CDR2 FQNEAQ (reference sequence). The CDR3 DNA sequence: TGTGCCAGCAGCCCACAGGGGTCCAAACCCTACAATGAGCAGTTCTTC. It codes for CASSPQGSKPYNEQFF.

This clone was counted only a few times. J is TRBJ2-1 and V is TRBV7-9; TRBD2 agrees at 11 bases. The junction had 11 bases not matched to a gene; V was cut back by 4 bases and J by 9 bases. Germline V gene sequence: CDR1 SEHNR, CDR2 FQNEAQ (reference sequence). This CDR3 spans 16 amino acids. CDR3 coding DNA: TGTGCCAGCAGCTCCCGTTTAGCGGGGGGGCATGGTGAGCAGTTCTTC. Its translation: CASSSRLAGGHGEQFF. The full variable domain, rest sourced from reference TRBV7-9 and TRBJ2-1, is DTGVSQNPRHKITKRGQNVTFRCDPISEHNRLYWYRQTLGQGPEFLTYFQNEAQLEKSRLLSDRFSAERPKGSFSTLEIQRTEQGDSAMYLCASSSRLAGGHGEQFFGPGTRLTVL.

V gene TRBV6-1 combines with J gene TRBJ1-5; tentative D call: TRBD1 (5 bases). Trimming took 0 bases from V and 11 from J, leaving 20 bases between them. Germline values: CDR1 MNHNS, CDR2 SASEGT. The CDR3 contains 16 residues. The CDR3 DNA reads as TGTGCCAGCAGTGAAGCAGGGCCGCGGCGGGACTTGACCCAGCATTTT. Translation: CASSEAGPRRDLTQHF.

The CDR3 region has the DNA TGTGCCAGCAGCCCAGGGGGGAACACTGAAGCTTTCTTT. It codes for CASSPGGNTEAFF. The chain recombines TRBV5-6 with TRBJ1-1, with 7 bases fitting TRBD1. The CDR3 loop spans 13 amino acids. Germline V gene lookup returns CDR1 SGHDT and CDR2 YYEEEE. The V and J ends lost 4 bases and 1 base, in that order; junction bases with no gene match: 1.

The rearrangement uses TRBV5-1 and TRBJ2-5; 7 bases match TRBD1. Looked up from germline, CDR1 is SGHRS and CDR2 is YFSETQ. The V segment lost 4 bases and the J segment 4 bases; nucleotides outside the gene matches: 4. The CDR3 spans 13 residues. The CDR3 DNA is TGCGCCAGCAGCCAGGGGGTCCTAGAGACCCAGTACTTC. Amino acid sequence: CASSQGVLETQYF.

The chain combines TRBV3-1 (or the pseudogene TRBV3-2) with TRBJ1-4; TRBD1 might be the D (5 bases). V lost 2 bases, J lost 7 bases, and 11 bases lay in between. The germline V gene encodes CDR1 LGHDT and CDR2 YNNKEL (reference sequence). The CDR3 extends over 14 amino acids. The CDR3 region is CASSQRGLSEKLFF. CDR3 nucleotides: TGTGCCAGCAGCCAACGGGGACTCTCTGAAAAACTGTTTTTT.

The genes are TRBV7-9 and TRBJ2-7, with no clear D. V lost 1 base, J lost 0 bases, and 7 bases lay in between. This CDR3 comprises 14 residues. In germline, CDR1 is SEHNR, CDR2 FQNEAQ (reference sequence). The chain's CDR3 is CASSLDQASYEQYF. CDR3 nucleotides: TGTGCCAGCAGCTTAGATCAAGCCTCCTACGAGCAGTACTTC.

This sequence joins TRBV6-4 and TRBJ1-6; D is uncertain. The CDR3 totals 15 residues. Germline V gene data show CDR1 as MRHNA and CDR2 as SNTAGT. With 5 bases removed from V and 9 bases from J, the gap between germline ends came to 17 bases. The CDR3 loop is CASSRRRPVSSPLHF. For the CDR3, the DNA is TGTGCCAGCAGTCGACGGAGGCCGGTGAGTTCACCCCTCCACTTT.

V usage is TRBV25-1 and J usage is TRBJ1-5; 9 nucleotides agree with TRBD1. The trim removed 4 bases at V and 7 bases at J, leaving 5 bases unmatched. The CDR3 covers 14 residues. Per the germline V gene, CDR1 is MGHDK and CDR2 is SYGVNS. CDR3 in DNA: TGTGCCAGCAGTGGGACAGGGGAAGGCCAGCCCCAGCATTTT. Amino acid sequence: CASSGTGEGQPQHF.

The chain employs TRBV30 and TRBJ1-1; TRBD1 matches 7 bases. Germline V gene lookup returns CDR1 GTSNPN and CDR2 SVGIG (reference sequence). V was pared by 5 bases and J by 10 bases, with 13 bases of the junction left unmatched. The CDR3 spans 13 residues. The CDR3 DNA reads TGTGCCTGGGGGGACAGCCTGGATGATAGAGCTTTCTTT. This gives the protein CAWGDSLDDRAFF.

This chain joins TRBV5-1 and TRBJ1-3; D gene ambiguous. Germline-derived CDR1 and CDR2 are SGHRS and YFSETQ. Trimming removed 4 bases at V and 2 bases at J, with 7 bases between. The CDR3 length is 13 residues. The CDR3: CASSAGTGNTIYF. CDR3 nucleotide sequence: TGCGCCAGCAGCGCTGGCACTGGAAACACCATATATTTT.

The count of this clone is one. The chain carries TRBV18 and TRBJ2-2; D gene uncertain. From germline, CDR1 is KGHSH and CDR2 LQKENI. This CDR3 has 14 amino acids. The ends were cut back, 2 bases at V and 1 base at J, with 5 bases in the middle. In nucleotides, the CDR3 is TGTGCCAGCTCACCAGGAGAGAACACCGGGGAGCTGTTTTTT. Amino acids: CASSPGENTGELFF.

V is TRBV7-2 and J is TRBJ2-4; D might be TRBD1 (6 bases). V was trimmed by 0 bases and J by 8 bases, leaving 17 bases between them. The CDR3 has 16 amino acids. Looked up from germline, CDR1 is SGHTA and CDR2 is FQGNSA. The CDR3 nucleotides are TGTGCCAGCAGCTTAGCGCCCCCCAGGGGCAGGGACATTCAGTACTTC. It codes for CASSLAPPRGRDIQYF.

This clone has a handful of counts. The V and J genes are TRBV2 and TRBJ1-3; 7 bases map to TRBD1. The CDR3 runs 13 residues. Germline V gene sequence: CDR1 SNHLY, CDR2 FYNNEI. J lost 3 bases, V lost 6 bases, and 2 bases had no gene match. The CDR3: CASSRDSGNTIYF. CDR3 coding DNA: TGTGCCAGCAGCCGGGACAGTGGAAACACCATATATTTT.

The J gene is TRBJ1-5, the V gene TRBV11-1; unclear D gene. Per germline, CDR1 SGHAT and CDR2 FQDESV (reference sequence). CDR3 length equals 13 residues. Trimming shortened V by 3 bases and J by 4 bases, and 7 bases separated the two germline ends. The CDR3 DNA sequence: TGTGCCAGCAGCTTCTCCAGGAATCAGCCCCAGCATTTT. Encoded protein: CASSFSRNQPQHF.

The chain links TRBV6-2 or TRBV6-3 to TRBJ1-1; D not certain. Per germline, CDR1 MNHEY and CDR2 SVGEGT. The CDR3 length is 14 residues. Trimming stripped 5 bases from V and 1 base from J, with 11 bases between. CDR3 sequence reads: CASSQTPTNTEAFF. In nucleotides, the CDR3 is TGTGCCAGCAGTCAGACACCAACGAACACTGAAGCTTTCTTT.

CDR3 in DNA: TGTGCCAGCGAAACAGGGACAGATACGCAGTATTTT. It yields the protein CASETGTDTQYF. The rearrangement links TRBV18 to TRBJ2-3, with a possible D match to TRBD1 (6 bases). Germline CDR1 and CDR2: KGHSH and LQKENI. V was pared by 8 bases and J by 3 bases, with 9 bases between. The CDR3 is made up of 12 amino acids. Supplemented by reference TRBV18 and TRBJ2-3, the full variable domain reads NAGVMQNPRHLVRRRGQEARLRCSPMKGHSHVYWYRQLPEEGLKFMVYLQKENIIDESGMPKERFSAEFPKEGPSILRIQQVVRGDSAAYFCASETGTDTQYFGPGTRLTVL.

J is TRBJ2-7 and V is TRBV21-1; the table's D call of TRBD2 was not tested on the DNA. TRBV21-1 is listed as a pseudogene. The CDR3 is made up of 16 amino acids. CDR3 residues: CASSNPPGLAGLGLVF. The CDR3 region has the DNA TGTGCCAGCAGCAACCCTCCGGGACTAGCGGGTCTCGGACTCGTTTTC.